The source of this T cell receptor (beta chain) is a study of control samples from healthy donors and cancer patients. TCRdb's table, derived via immunoSEQ multiplex PCR, lists solely in-frame clones and lacks some. The sample has 98,000 or so clones, about 79% seen once. The CDR3 has 14 amino acids. V lost 2 bases and J lost 2; bases outside the gene matches: 1. Germline V lookup: CDR1 MNHEY, CDR2 SMNVEV (reference sequence). This chain uses TRBV27 with TRBJ2-7; TRBD1 agrees at 9 bases. The sequence derives from a woman between 25 and 40 years old in good health. The sample comprised blood. The CDR3 bases are TGTGCCAGCAGTTTAGGGACAGGGCCCTACGAGCAGTACTTC. It yields the protein CASSLGTGPYEQYF.